This section outlines one T cell receptor (beta chain) sequence together with its context. Its antigen is unknown. The junction and the germline gene differ at one end; a read error may be behind it. Extraction of RNA preceded its reverse transcription into cDNA, which served as the sequencing template. TCRdb keeps only in-frame clones here, not all; method: immunoSEQ multiplex PCR. The table lists approximately 200,000 clones, 40% to 55% of them singletons. This sample was taken from a study of CD8+ T cells in alopecia areata. Study-wide results and limits: In scalp samples, resident alphabeta T cells of normal skin are also sequenced.

Specified treatment: oral pan-JAK inhibitor, 5-10 mg twice daily. The investigators collected lesional scalp punch biopsies and peripheral blood from alopecia areata patients. CDR3 length: 13 amino acids. Per germline, CDR1 LNHNV and CDR2 YYDKDF (reference sequence). The material sequenced was CD4+ T cells sorted from blood, taken at roughly week 38, from a patient treated with tofacitinib. The sequence was obtained from a human donor with alopecia areata. J is TRBJ2-7 and V is TRBV15; the D gene is possibly TRBD1 (5 bases). The CDR3, as DNA: TGTGCCACCAGCAGAGAAGGGGTCCGATTGAGTCACTTC. Encoded protein: CATSREGVRLSHF.